This TCR beta chain appears in the sequencing data of a study of regulatory T cells in long-lasting Graves disease (dated by TCRdb to the early 2020s). For the study in its entirety: Persistent Graves' disease meant more than 5 years of antithyroid drug treatment with TSH receptor autoantibodies that stayed positive. Persistent Graves' disease patients were compared with newly diagnosed Graves' disease patients by peripheral blood TCR sequencing and RNA sequencing. The study took place in China and was registered as a clinical trial. A total of roughly 35 samples underwent TCR sequencing: about 13 from persistent and around 20 from newly diagnosed Graves' disease patients. Antithyroid drugs had been taken for around 9.8 years on average by persistent Graves' disease patients in the clinical cohort. Study-wide findings and limitations: Preferential use of TRBV28, TRBJ1-2 and TRBJ2-5 was observed in persistent disease, whereas TRBV20-1 and TRBJ2-1 were favored in newly diagnosed disease. The study examined only peripheral blood because the primary lesion, thyroid tissue, could not be accessed. Persistent Graves' disease patients showed lower TCR Shannon entropy and fewer highly expanded clones than newly diagnosed patients, suggesting clonal expansion. Only the TCR beta chain was sequenced and analyzed. The authors acknowledged the small sample size as a limitation that may reduce accuracy. A larger number of public clonotypes was shared among persistent patients (around 2,700) than among newly diagnosed patients (around 970).

In its sample, this clonotype was seen a few times. Its specific antigen is unknown. Base qualities are not at hand, and no much larger clone is one base apart. The protocol used for the library was multiplex PCR. Sequenced on an Illumina HiSeq 4000. CDR3 regions were amplified by Arm-PCR with iRepertoire HTBI primers to construct TCR beta libraries. PCR products were gel purified before sequencing. The paper's processing steps were these. Across samples, about 63 TRBV and 15 or so TRBJ segments were identified and used for gene usage analysis of CDR3 amino acid clonotypes. COPE and FqMerger were used to merge filtered high-quality paired reads into contigs. BLAST was used to align contigs to IMGT TRBV, TRBD and TRBJ reference genes, with CDR3 defined following IMGT. Highly expanded clones were defined as clonotypes with a frequency above 0.1%. Shannon entropy was used to measure repertoire diversity, and the Gini coefficient was used to measure V-J evenness. Clonotypes shared by more than one individual were considered public. Through fastp at Q25 and MiXCR, TCRdb rebuilt clones from the public reads, retaining in-frame beta chains. Rows merge per CDR3 protein into single entries with the most common DNA and genes. For this entry, the V and J calls and clone size follow TCRdb and not the study's own pipeline. For this sample the table gives roughly 700,000 distinct CDR3 sequences, of which 25% to 35% were detected only once. Roughly 41% of the sample rests with the top ten.

Spanning cysteine to phenylalanine, the CDR3 consists of 15 amino acids. Only the CDR3 part of the read is kept: 45 bases, read in frame from the first base. The germline V gene (reference sequence) sets CDR1 to DFQATT and CDR2 to SNEGSKA. Deletion took 3 bases off V and 3 bases off J, with a span of 18 bases between the germline ends. What the time point label conveys for this sample: persistent/refractory GD, antithyroid drugs over 5 years with positive TRAb. RNA was extracted from PBMCs in TRIzol for both TCR sequencing and RNA sequencing. The diagnosis of Graves' disease was made according to American Thyroid Association guidelines. Recruitment of patients was carried out at an endocrinology department in Xi'an, China. Each patient gave 8.5 to 9.5 milliliters of peripheral blood, collected in an EDTA anticoagulant tube. PBMCs were isolated by Ficoll Paque Plus density gradient separation without further T cell sorting. RNA quality was checked with an Agilent 2100 Bioanalyzer and agarose gel, and concentration with a NanoDrop 2000.

This receptor was taken from a female donor with Graves disease. The chain is encoded by TRBV20-1 joined to TRBJ2-7, with TRBD1 perhaps the D gene, on 6 matching bases. This specimen consisted of peripheral blood mononuclear cells (PBMCs), obtained when the disease was refractory, from a patient treated with antithyroid drugs. The DNA sequence is TGCAGTGCTAGTGGAAGGCCGGGACACGACTACGAGCAGTACTTC. This is translated as CSASGRPGHDYEQYF.